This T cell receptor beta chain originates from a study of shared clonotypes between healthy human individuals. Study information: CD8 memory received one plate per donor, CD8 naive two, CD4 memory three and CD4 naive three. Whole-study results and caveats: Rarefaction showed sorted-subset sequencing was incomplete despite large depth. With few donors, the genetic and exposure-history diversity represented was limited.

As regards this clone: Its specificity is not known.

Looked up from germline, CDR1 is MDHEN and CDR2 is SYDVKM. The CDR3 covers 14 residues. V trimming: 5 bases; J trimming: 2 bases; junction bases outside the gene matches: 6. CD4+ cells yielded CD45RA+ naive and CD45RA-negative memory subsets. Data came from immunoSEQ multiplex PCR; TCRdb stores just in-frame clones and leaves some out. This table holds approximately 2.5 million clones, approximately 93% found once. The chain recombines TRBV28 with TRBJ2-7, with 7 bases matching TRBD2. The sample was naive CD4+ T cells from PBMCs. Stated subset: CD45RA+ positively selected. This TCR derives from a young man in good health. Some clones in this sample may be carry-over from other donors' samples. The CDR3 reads CASSTSAGTYEQYF. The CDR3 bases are TGTGCCAGCAGTACCTCAGCGGGGACCTACGAGCAGTACTTC.